Sequencing of this T cell receptor (beta chain) was carried out in a study of blood T cell repertoires in COVID-19. On the study more broadly: Samples of COVID-19 (acute and convalescent) were obtained from the United States, Italy and Spain. Sample material is recorded as cDNA or gDNA derived from T cells, B-cell-depleted T cells, or PBMCs.

Categorization into cohorts depended on clinical history that participants reported. V was pared by 0 bases and J by 6 bases, with 6 bases between. Germline loops: CDR1 SGHDT, CDR2 YYEEEE. This CDR3 is built from 12 residues. The protocol was immunoSEQ multiplex PCR, while the TCRdb copy is restricted to in-frame clones and leaves out a portion. Counted here are roughly 500,000 clones, 70% to 90% occurring once; the ten biggest clones make up 6.5% to 8.5%. The J gene is TRBJ2-5, the V gene TRBV5-6, with TRBD1 as a possible D gene (5 bases). This sequence was found in a woman aged 55-70 years who had recovered from COVID-19. Sequencing used PBMCs or T cells enriched from blood (not recorded which). CDR3 nucleotides: TGTGCCAGCAGCTTGGACAGGAAGACCCAGTACTTC. It is translated as CASSLDRKTQYF.